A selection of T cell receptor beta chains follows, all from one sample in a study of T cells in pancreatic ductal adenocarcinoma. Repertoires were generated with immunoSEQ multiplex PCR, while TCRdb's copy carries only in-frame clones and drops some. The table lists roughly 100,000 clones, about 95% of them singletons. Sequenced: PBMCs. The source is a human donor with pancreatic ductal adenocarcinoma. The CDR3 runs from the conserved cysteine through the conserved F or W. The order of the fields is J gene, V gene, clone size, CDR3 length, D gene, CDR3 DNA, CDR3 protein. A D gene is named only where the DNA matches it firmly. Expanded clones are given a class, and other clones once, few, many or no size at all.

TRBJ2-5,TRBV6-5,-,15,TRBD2,TGTGCCAGCACCGCGGGAGGGGGTGGGCAAGAGACCCAGTACTTC,CASTAGGGGQETQYF
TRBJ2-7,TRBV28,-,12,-,TGTGCCAGCAGTTTCCCCCGCTACGAGCAGTACTTC,CASSFPRYEQYF
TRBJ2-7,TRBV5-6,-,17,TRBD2,TGTGCCAGCAGCCCGGGACTAGCGGGAGGGGGTCGGAGGGAGCAGTACTTC,CASSPGLAGGGRREQYF
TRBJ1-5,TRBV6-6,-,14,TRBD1,TGTGCCAGCAGTTACGCAGGGGGCGGACAGCCCCAGCATTTT,CASSYAGGGQPQHF
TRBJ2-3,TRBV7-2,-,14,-,TGTGCCAGCAGGTCAGGGTCGCTCGCAGATACGCAGTATTTT,CASRSGSLADTQYF
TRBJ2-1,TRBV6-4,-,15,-,TGTGCCAGCAGTGACTGGGCTAGGGGATACAATGAGCAGTTCTTC,CASSDWARGYNEQFF
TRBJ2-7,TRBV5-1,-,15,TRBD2,TGCGCCAGCAGCGCAGGGACTAGCGACCAATACGAGCAGTACTTC,CASSAGTSDQYEQYF
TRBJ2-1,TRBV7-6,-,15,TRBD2,TGTGCCAGCAGCTTAGCGGGAGGGCCGGAAGTTGAGCAGTTCTTC,CASSLAGGPEVEQFF
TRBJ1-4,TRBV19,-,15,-,TGTGCCAGTAGAGAAACAATGGCAACTAATGAAAAACTGTTTTTT,CASRETMATNEKLFF
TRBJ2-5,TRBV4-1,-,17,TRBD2,TGCGCCAGCAGCGAGGAGGGAGCGGGAGGAGAGGGGGAGACCCAGTACTTC,CASSEEGAGGEGETQYF
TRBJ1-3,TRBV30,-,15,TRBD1,TGTGCCTGGAGAGAACAGGGGGCGCGGGGAAACACCATATATTTT,CAWREQGARGNTIYF
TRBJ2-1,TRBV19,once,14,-,TGTGCCAGCAGTGTCCGCGGGACCTACAATGAGCAGTTCTTC,CASSVRGTYNEQFF
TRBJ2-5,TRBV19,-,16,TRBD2,TGTGCCAGTAGTAGGTCCCCCCCCCTAGCGGGAGAGACCCAGTACTTC,CASSRSPPLAGETQYF
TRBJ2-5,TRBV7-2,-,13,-,TGTGCCAGCAGCTTATGGTCAGAAGAGACCCAGTACTTC,CASSLWSEETQYF
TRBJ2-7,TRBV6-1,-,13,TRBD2,TGTGCCACTCTAGCGGGAGACTCCTACGAGCAGTACTTC,CATLAGDSYEQYF
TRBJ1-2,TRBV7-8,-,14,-,TGTGCCAGCAGCTCCGAGACTCAAAGCTATGGCTACACCTTC,CASSSETQSYGYTF
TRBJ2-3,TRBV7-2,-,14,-,TGTGCCAGCAGCTCTTCCCGTAGCACAGATACGCAGTATTTT,CASSSSRSTDTQYF
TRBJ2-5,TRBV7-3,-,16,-,TGTGCCAGCAGCTTAACGGGCAGTCCAGGCCAAGAGACCCAGTACTTC,CASSLTGSPGQETQYF
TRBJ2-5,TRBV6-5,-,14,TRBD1,TGTGCCACCTTTAACCAGGGGGAATCGGAGACCCAGTACTTC,CATFNQGESETQYF
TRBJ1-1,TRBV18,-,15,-,TGTGCCAGCTCACCCCCAGGGTCGGGTGACACTGAAGCTTTCTTT,CASSPPGSGDTEAFF
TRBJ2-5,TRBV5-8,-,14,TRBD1,TGTGCCAGCAGCGGAACAGGGGGACAAGAGACCCAGTACTTC,CASSGTGGQETQYF
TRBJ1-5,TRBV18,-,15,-,TGTGCCAGCTCACCAGTGGGGGGTGGTAATCAGCCCCAGCATTTT,CASSPVGGGNQPQHF
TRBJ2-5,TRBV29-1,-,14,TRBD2,TGCAGCGTAAAAACAGCGGGAGGGCCGGAGACCCAGTACTTC,CSVKTAGGPETQYF
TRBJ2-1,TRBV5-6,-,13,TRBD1,TGTGCCAGCAGCTGGGGGACAGACAATGAGCAGTTCTTC,CASSWGTDNEQFF
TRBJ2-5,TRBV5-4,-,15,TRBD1,TGTGCCAGCAGCTTGGGGACAGGGCGGTATGAGACCCAGTACTTC,CASSLGTGRYETQYF
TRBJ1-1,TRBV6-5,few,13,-,TGTGCCAGCAGTTACGGCCAGAACACTGAAGCTTTCTTT,CASSYGQNTEAFF
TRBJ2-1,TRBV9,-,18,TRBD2,TGTGCCAGCAGCCCCTTGGGACTAGCGGGAGCCACCTACAATGAGCAGTTCTTC,CASSPLGLAGATYNEQFF
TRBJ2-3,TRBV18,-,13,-,TGTGCCAGCTCACCCGCGAACAGGGATACGCAGTATTTT,CASSPANRDTQYF
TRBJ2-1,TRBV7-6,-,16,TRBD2,TGTGCCAGCAGCTTAATCGCGGGAGTACGTGTCAATGAGCAGTTCTTC,CASSLIAGVRVNEQFF
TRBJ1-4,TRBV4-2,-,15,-,TGTGCCAGCAGCCCCACAGGGCTCCTAGGTGAAAAACTGTTTTTT,CASSPTGLLGEKLFF
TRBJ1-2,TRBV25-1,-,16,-,TGTGCCAGCAGTGAATTGAAGGCAGAGGCTAACTATGGCTACACCTTC,CASSELKAEANYGYTF
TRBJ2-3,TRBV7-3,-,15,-,TGTGCCAGCAGCCCCATGGGACTGAGCACAGATACGCAGTATTTT,CASSPMGLSTDTQYF
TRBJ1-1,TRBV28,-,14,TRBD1,TGTGCCAGCAGTTCCGGGACAGGGTCGGCTGAAGCTTTCTTT,CASSSGTGSAEAFF